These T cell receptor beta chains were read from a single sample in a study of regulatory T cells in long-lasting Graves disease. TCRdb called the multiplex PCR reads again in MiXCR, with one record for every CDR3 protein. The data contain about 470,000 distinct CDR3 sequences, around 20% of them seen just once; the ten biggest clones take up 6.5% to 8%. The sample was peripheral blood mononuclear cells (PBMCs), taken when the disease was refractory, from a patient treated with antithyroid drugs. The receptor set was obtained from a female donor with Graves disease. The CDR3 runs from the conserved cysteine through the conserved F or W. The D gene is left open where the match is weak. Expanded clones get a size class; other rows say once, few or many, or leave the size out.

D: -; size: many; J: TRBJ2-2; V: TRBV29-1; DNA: TGCAGCGTTGAGGGTATCACCGGGGAGCTGTTTTTT; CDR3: CSVEGITGELFF
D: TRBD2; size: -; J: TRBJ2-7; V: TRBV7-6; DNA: TGTGCCAGCACGATAGCGGGAGGAAATAGCGAGCAGTACTTC; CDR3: CASTIAGGNSEQYF
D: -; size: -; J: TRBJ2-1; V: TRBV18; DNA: TGTGCCAGCTCACCAGGTCGGATGAGCTCCTACAATGAGCAGTTCTTC; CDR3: CASSPGRMSSYNEQFF
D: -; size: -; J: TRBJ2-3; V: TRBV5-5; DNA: TGTGCCAGCAGCTTGGAACAGGGTTTCCGCACAGATACGCAGTATTTT; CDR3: CASSLEQGFRTDTQYF
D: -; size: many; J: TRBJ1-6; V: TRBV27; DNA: TGTGCCAGCAGTTCTCACAGGGACGGGTCACCCCTCCACTTT; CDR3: CASSSHRDGSPLHF
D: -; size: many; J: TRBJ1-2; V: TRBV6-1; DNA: TGTGCCAGCAGCGACAAGCTTAGCTATGGCTACACCTTC; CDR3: CASSDKLSYGYTF
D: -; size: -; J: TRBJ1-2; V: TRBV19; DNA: TGTGCCAGTAGTCTTGACGCAACTAACTATGGCTACACCTTC; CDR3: CASSLDATNYGYTF
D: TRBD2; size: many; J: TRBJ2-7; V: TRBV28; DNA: TGTGCCAGCAGTTTAATCGGCGGGGGGGACGAGCAGTACTTC; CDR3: CASSLIGGGDEQYF
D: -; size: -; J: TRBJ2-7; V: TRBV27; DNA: TGTGCCAGCAGTCCAATTGGACCGTCCTACGAGCAGTACTTC; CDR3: CASSPIGPSYEQYF
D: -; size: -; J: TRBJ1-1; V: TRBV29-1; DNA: TGCAGCGTTGTCCCGATTATGAACACTGAAGCTTTCTTT; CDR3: CSVVPIMNTEAFF
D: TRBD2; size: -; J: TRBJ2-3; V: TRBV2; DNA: TGTGCCAGCAGTCTACTAGGAAGCGGGAGGGCCGCAGATACGCAGTATTTT; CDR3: CASSLLGSGRAADTQYF
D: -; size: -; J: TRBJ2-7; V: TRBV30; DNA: TGTGCCTGGAGTGTAGACAGAACCTACGAGCAGTACTTC; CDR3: CAWSVDRTYEQYF
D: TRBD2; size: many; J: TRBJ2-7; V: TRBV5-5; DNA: TGTGCCAGCAGTCCGACTAGCGGCCCCTACGAGCAGTACTTC; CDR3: CASSPTSGPYEQYF
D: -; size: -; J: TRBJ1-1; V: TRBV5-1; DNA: TGCGCCAGCAGCCCCTCAGGACTCTACCAGAACACTGAAGCTTTCTTT; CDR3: CASSPSGLYQNTEAFF
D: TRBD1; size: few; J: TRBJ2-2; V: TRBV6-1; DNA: TGTGCCAGCCTGGCCGACAGGGCCTACACCGGGGAGCTGTTTTTT; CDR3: CASLADRAYTGELFF
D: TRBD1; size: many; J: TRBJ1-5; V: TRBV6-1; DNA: TGTGCCAGCACCAACGCAATCAGGGGGCCTAGCAATCAGCCCCAGCATTTT; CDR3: CASTNAIRGPSNQPQHF
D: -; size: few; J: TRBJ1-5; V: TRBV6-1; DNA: TGTGCCAGCCTGTGGGGGCGAGAGGACAATCAGCCCCAGCATTTT; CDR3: CASLWGREDNQPQHF
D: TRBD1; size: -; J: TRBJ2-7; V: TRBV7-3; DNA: TGTGCCAGCAGCCCCGCGCCGGGACAGGGAACCGAGCAGTACTTC; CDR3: CASSPAPGQGTEQYF
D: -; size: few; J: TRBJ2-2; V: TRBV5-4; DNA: TGTGCCAGCAGCTCCGAGTGGGGAGCCGGGGAGCTGTTTTTT; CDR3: CASSSEWGAGELFF
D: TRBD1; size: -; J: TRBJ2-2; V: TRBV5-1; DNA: TGCGCCAGCAGCTCAAGACAGGGTAACAACACCGGGGAGCTGTTTTTT; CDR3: CASSSRQGNNTGELFF
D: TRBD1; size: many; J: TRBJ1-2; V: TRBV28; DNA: TGTGCCAGCAGCCCGCAGCGGGGACAGGGGCCTCATGGCTACACCTTC; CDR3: CASSPQRGQGPHGYTF
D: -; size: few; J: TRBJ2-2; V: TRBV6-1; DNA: TGTGCCAGCAGGCCTGGATCTAACACCGGGGAGCTGTTTTTT; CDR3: CASRPGSNTGELFF
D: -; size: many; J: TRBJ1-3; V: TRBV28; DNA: TGTGCCAGCAGTTCACCCTACTCTGGAAACACCATATATTTT; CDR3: CASSSPYSGNTIYF
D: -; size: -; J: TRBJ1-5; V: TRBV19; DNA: TGTGCCACCACCCCTTCAGGCAATCAGCCCCAGCATTTT; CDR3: CATTPSGNQPQHF
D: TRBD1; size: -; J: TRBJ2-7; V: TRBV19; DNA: TGTGCCAGTACCAAAACCGGGACAGGGGGTGAAGAGCAGTACTTC; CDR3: CASTKTGTGGEEQYF
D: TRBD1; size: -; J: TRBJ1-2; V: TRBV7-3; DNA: TGTGCCAGCAGCCCAAGGACAGGGGTTCCGTTGGGAGGCTACACCTTC; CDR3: CASSPRTGVPLGGYTF